These T cell receptor beta chains were read from a single sample in a study of T cell repertoires in cytomegalovirus infection. TCRdb fed the reads into MiXCR, producing one record per CDR3 protein. The data contain about 900,000 distinct CDR3 sequences, roughly 30% of them seen just once; the ten biggest clones take up about an eighth. Antigens for these TCRs are unknown. The input for sequencing was cultured CD8+ T cells from PBMCs, taken from culture after CMV antigen stimulation. The receptors derive from a human donor in good health (CMV status not recorded). Some clones in this sample may be carry-over from other donors' samples. CDR3s include the opening cysteine and the closing phenylalanine or tryptophan. D genes are given only for firm matches. Clone size appears in some rows only: once, few, many, or a class for an expanded clone.

CDR3 length	D gene	clone size	V gene	J gene	CDR3 DNA	CDR3 protein
12	NA	few	TRBV12-3/TRBV12-4	TRBJ1-5	TGTGCCAGCAGTCCTCCCGCCGGGCCCCAGCATTTT	CASSPPAGPQHF
13	NA	NA	TRBV7-9	TRBJ1-4	TGTGCCAGCAGCAACCTTGGGGGAGAAAAACTGTTTTTT	CASSNLGGEKLFF
14	NA	NA	TRBV27	TRBJ1-2	TGTGCCAGCAGTCCTCCGGGGACACCTTATGGCTACACCTTC	CASSPPGTPYGYTF
17	TRBD1	NA	TRBV6-6	TRBJ1-4	TGTGCCAGCAGTTCGTTAATGGACAGGGGGGATCTTGGGAAACTGTTTTTT	CASSSLMDRGDLGKLFF
21	TRBD1	NA	TRBV6-2/TRBV6-3	TRBJ2-3	TGTGCCAGCAGTTATCCCAAATTGGGACAGGGGGCTGTGACTCATCGAGATACGCAGTATTTT	CASSYPKLGQGAVTHRDTQYF
16	NA	few	TRBV11-1	TRBJ1-6	TGTGCCAGCAGCTTCCAGGGACGCAGAATTAATTCACCCCTCCACTTT	CASSFQGRRINSPLHF
13	NA	NA	TRBV12-3/TRBV12-4	TRBJ1-5	TGTGCCAGCAGTTCACAGGGATATCAGCCCCAGCATTTT	CASSSQGYQPQHF
17	TRBD2	NA	TRBV28	TRBJ2-3	TGTGCCAGCAGTTTGACTAGCGGGGGTATGGGCACAGATACGCAGTATTTT	CASSLTSGGMGTDTQYF
13	NA	few	TRBV7-9	TRBJ1-1	TGTGCCAGCAGCTTTTGGAGGAACACTGAAGCTTTCTTT	CASSFWRNTEAFF
14	NA	few	TRBV7-6	TRBJ2-4	TGTGCCAGCAGGAAGACCAGGGCCAAAAACATTCAGTACTTC	CASRKTRAKNIQYF
15	TRBD1	NA	TRBV20-1	TRBJ2-7	TGCAGTGCTAGTCCTCGACAGGGGAGCTCCTACGAGCAGTACTTC	CSASPRQGSSYEQYF
19	TRBD1	few	TRBV15	TRBJ2-1	TGTGCCACCAGCAGATCCTGGCCGGGACAGGGAGCCCGCCACAATGAGCAGTTCTTC	CATSRSWPGQGARHNEQFF
11	NA	few	TRBV6-2/TRBV6-3	TRBJ2-6	TGTGCCAGCAGTTACCCCGACGTCCTGACTTTC	CASSYPDVLTF
15	NA	NA	TRBV27	TRBJ1-1	TGTGCCAGCAGTGAAACCGGGACAATGAACACTGAAGCTTTCTTT	CASSETGTMNTEAFF
18	TRBD2	NA	TRBV7-9	TRBJ2-1	TGTGCCAGCAGCTTAGGGGCTAGCGGGGGGGACCCCTACAATGAGCAGTTCTTC	CASSLGASGGDPYNEQFF
16	NA	few	TRBV27	TRBJ1-1	TGTGCCAGCAGTTCGACCGGGCCCGAGGCGCTCACTGAAGCTTTCTTT	CASSSTGPEALTEAFF
15	NA	few	TRBV6-5	TRBJ1-4	TGTGCCAGCAGCCCCCGTTTAAGCCCTAATGAAAAACTGTTTTTT	CASSPRLSPNEKLFF
12	NA	NA	TRBV10-1	TRBJ1-5	TGCGCCAGCAGTGACGTCCTTCAGCCCCAGCATTTT	CASSDVLQPQHF
13	NA	once	TRBV5-3	TRBJ2-7	TGTGCCAGCAGCTTGTGGGACAACTACGAGCAGTACTTC	CASSLWDNYEQYF
14	TRBD1	NA	TRBV14	TRBJ2-7	TGTGCCAGCAGCCAAGGCAGGGGGCAATACGAGCAGTACTTC	CASSQGRGQYEQYF
16	TRBD2	few	TRBV6-5	TRBJ2-7	TGTGCCAGCAGTTACTCGACGGGGGGAGTGTCCTACGAGCAGTACTTC	CASSYSTGGVSYEQYF
15	TRBD1	NA	TRBV10-3	TRBJ2-7	TGTGCCATCAGTGAGGTGGGACAGGGGAATCACGAGCAGTACTTC	CAISEVGQGNHEQYF
16	TRBD2	NA	TRBV20-1	TRBJ2-1	TGCAGTGCTAGTGGACTAGCGGGGGGCTCCTACAATGAGCAGTTCTTC	CSASGLAGGSYNEQFF
14	NA	NA	TRBV27	TRBJ1-2	TGTGCCAGCAGTCAAGGGGGGTCGGGGTATGGCTACACCTTC	CASSQGGSGYGYTF
14	TRBD2	few	TRBV10-2	TRBJ2-1	TGCGCCACCAAGGGACTAGCGGGGGACAATGAGCAGTTCTTC	CATKGLAGDNEQFF
14	NA	NA	TRBV14	TRBJ1-4	TGTGCCAGCAGCCTTACCCGGTATGATGAAAAACTGTTTTTT	CASSLTRYDEKLFF
15	NA	few	TRBV7-9	TRBJ2-2	TGTGCCAGCAGCTCAATAGACCCGAACACCGGGGAGCTGTTTTTT	CASSSIDPNTGELFF
14	TRBD1	many	TRBV7-8	TRBJ1-1	TGTGCCAGCAGCCGAGGGGGCGCGGGAACTGAAGCTTTCTTT	CASSRGGAGTEAFF
17	NA	NA	TRBV4-3	TRBJ2-2	TGCGCCAGCAGCCAAGATCTCGGGAAATTGAACACCGGGGAGCTGTTTTTT	CASSQDLGKLNTGELFF
10	NA	NA	TRBV6-1	TRBJ2-5	TGTGCCAGCCTCCAAGAGACCCAGTACTTC	CASLQETQYF
11	NA	NA	TRBV10-3	TRBJ2-1	TGTGCCATCTTTGGGGACAATGAGCAGTTCTTC	CAIFGDNEQFF
15	NA	NA	TRBV10-3	TRBJ2-6	TGTGCCATCAGGACACAAAACTCTGGGGCCAACGTCCTGACTTTC	CAIRTQNSGANVLTF
17	TRBD1	NA	TRBV27	TRBJ1-1	TGTGCCAGCAGTTCATCAATAGGGACAGGACCTAGGACTGAAGCTTTCTTT	CASSSSIGTGPRTEAFF
15	NA	NA	TRBV7-9	TRBJ2-2	TGTGCCAGCAGCGGAACCGAACTTAAAGCCGGGGAGCTGTTTTTT	CASSGTELKAGELFF
16	TRBD1	few	TRBV6-5	TRBJ1-2	TGTGCCAGCAGTTACTCGATCGGGACAGGGAACTATGGCTACACCTTC	CASSYSIGTGNYGYTF
15	NA	once	TRBV10-3	TRBJ1-2	TGTGCCATCAGTGAAAGAGCCCCGGGGGGAGATGGCTACACCTTC	CAISERAPGGDGYTF
14	NA	NA	TRBV13	TRBJ1-6	TGTGCCAGCAGCCCCCCGGGACATAATTCACCCCTCCACTTT	CASSPPGHNSPLHF